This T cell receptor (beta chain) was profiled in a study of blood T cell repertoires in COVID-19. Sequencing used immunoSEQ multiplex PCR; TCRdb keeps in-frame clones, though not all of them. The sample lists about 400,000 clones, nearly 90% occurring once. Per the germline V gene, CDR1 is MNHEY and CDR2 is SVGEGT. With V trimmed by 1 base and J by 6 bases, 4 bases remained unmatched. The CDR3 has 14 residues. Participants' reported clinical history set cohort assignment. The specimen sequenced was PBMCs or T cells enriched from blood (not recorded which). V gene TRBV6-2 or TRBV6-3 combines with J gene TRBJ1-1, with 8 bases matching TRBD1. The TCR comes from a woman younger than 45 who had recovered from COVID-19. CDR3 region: CASSYWTGNSEAFF. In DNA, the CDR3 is TGTGCCAGCAGTTACTGGACAGGGAATTCTGAAGCTTTCTTT.